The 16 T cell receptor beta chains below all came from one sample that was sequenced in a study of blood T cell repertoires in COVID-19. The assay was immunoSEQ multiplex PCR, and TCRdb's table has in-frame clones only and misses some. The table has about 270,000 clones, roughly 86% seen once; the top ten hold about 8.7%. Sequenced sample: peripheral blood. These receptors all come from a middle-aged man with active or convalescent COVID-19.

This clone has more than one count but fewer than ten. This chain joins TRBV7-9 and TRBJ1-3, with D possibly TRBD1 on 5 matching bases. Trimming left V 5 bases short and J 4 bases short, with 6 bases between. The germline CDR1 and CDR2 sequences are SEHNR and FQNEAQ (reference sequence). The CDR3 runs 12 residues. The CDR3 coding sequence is TGTGCCAGCAGCCGGGGGGGAAACACCATATATTTT. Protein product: CASSRGGNTIYF.

The CDR3 region has the DNA TGTGCCAGCACCATCCGGGACAGGGGTTTCGGGAACACTGAAGCTTTCTTT. The encoded protein is CASTIRDRGFGNTEAFF. The V call is TRBV27, the J call TRBJ1-1, with 10 nucleotides matching TRBD1. The V gene end was trimmed by 7 bases and the J gene end by 1 base; junction bases not matched to a gene: 12. Germline V lookup: CDR1 MNHEY, CDR2 SMNVEV (reference sequence). The CDR3 is made up of 17 amino acids.

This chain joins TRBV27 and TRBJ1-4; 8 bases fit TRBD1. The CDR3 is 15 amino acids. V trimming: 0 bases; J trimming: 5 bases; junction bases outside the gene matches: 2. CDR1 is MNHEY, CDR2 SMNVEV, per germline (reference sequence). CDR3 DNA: TGTGCCAGCAGTTTATCCTGGACAGGGAATGAAAAACTGTTTTTT. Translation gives CASSLSWTGNEKLFF.

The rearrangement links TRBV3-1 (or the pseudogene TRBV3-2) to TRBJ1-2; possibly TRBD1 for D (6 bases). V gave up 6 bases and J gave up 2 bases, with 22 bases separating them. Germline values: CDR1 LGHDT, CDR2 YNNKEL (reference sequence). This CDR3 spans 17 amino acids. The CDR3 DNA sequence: TGTGCCAGCAGGGGGTTGGACAGCCTCCGAGTCAACTATGGCTACACCTTC. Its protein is CASRGLDSLRVNYGYTF.

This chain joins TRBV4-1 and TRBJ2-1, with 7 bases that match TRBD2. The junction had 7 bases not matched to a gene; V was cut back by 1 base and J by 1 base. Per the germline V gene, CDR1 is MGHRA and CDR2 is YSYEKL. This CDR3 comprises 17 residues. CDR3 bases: TGCGCCAGCAGCCAAGGCTACGGGGGGTTGTCCTACAATGAGCAGTTCTTC. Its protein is CASSQGYGGLSYNEQFF.

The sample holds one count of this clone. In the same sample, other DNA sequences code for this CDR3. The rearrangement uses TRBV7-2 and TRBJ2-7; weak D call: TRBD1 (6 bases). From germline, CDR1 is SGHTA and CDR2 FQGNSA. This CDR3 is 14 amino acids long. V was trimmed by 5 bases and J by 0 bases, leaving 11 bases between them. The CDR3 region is CASSPTGNSYEQYF. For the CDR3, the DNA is TGTGCCAGCAGCCCCACAGGGAACTCCTACGAGCAGTACTTC.

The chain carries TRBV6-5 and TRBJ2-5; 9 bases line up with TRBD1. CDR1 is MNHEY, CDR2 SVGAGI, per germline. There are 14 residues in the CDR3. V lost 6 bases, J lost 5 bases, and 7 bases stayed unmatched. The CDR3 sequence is CASRAQGAWETQYF. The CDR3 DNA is TGTGCCAGCAGGGCACAGGGGGCTTGGGAGACCCAGTACTTC.

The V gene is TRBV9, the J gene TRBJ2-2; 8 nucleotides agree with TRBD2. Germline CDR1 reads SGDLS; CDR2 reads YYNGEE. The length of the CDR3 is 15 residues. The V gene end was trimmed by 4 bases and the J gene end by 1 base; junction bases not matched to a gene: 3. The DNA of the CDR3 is TGTGCCAGCAGCCTCGCGGGAGGGAACACCGGGGAGCTGTTTTTT. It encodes CASSLAGGNTGELFF.

CDR3 sequence (DNA): TGTGCCAGCAGTGCCATAGACTGGCGCGGATCTGGGGAGCAGTTCTTC. This encodes CASSAIDWRGSGEQFF. The chain couples TRBV2 to TRBJ2-1; D not certain. V was cut by 4 bases and J by 10 bases, with 23 bases left in between. Germline lookup yields CDR1 SNHLY and CDR2 FYNNEI. The CDR3 extends over 16 amino acids.

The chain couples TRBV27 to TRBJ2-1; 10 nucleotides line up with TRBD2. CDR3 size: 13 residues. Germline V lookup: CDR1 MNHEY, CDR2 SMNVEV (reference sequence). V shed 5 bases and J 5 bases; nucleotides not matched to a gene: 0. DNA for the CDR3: TGTGCCAGCAGTAGCGGGGGGGACAATGAGCAGTTCTTC. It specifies CASSSGGDNEQFF.

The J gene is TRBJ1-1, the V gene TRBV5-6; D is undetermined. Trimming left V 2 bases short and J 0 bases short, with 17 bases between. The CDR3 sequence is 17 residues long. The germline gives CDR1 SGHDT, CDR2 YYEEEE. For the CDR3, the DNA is TGTGCCAGCAGCTTAGAGGGATACATGCCCCTGAACACTGAAGCTTTCTTT. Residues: CASSLEGYMPLNTEAFF.

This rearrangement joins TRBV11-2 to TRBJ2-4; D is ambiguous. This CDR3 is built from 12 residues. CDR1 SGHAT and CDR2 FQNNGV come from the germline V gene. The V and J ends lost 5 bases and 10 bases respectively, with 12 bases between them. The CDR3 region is CASSPQAWIQYF. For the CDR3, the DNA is TGTGCCAGCAGCCCTCAGGCGTGGATTCAGTACTTC.

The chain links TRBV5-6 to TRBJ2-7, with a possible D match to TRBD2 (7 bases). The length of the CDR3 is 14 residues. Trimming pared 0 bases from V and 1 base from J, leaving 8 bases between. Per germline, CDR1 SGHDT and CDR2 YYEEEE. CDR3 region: CASSLEGGSYEQYF. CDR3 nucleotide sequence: TGTGCCAGCAGCTTGGAGGGGGGGTCCTACGAGCAGTACTTC.

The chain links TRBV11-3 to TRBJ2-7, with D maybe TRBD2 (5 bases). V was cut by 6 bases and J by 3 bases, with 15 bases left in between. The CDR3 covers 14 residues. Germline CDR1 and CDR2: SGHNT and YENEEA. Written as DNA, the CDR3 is TGTGCCAGCAGTGATGGGGAGCCCCTCTACGAGCAGTACTTC. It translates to CASSDGEPLYEQYF.

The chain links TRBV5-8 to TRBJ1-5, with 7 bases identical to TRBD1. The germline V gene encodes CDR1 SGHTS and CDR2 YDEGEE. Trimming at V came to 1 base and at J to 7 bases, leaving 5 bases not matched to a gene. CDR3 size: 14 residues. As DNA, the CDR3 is TGTGCCAGCAGCTTGAGACAGGGTGGCCAGCCCCAGCATTTT. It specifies CASSLRQGGQPQHF.

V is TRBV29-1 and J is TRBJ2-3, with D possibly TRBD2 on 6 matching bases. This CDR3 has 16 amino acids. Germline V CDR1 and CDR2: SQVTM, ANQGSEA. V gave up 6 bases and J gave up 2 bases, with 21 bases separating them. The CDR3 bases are TGCAGCGTACCCATTCTAGCGCCTGTAGCCACAGATACGCAGTATTTT. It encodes CSVPILAPVATDTQYF.